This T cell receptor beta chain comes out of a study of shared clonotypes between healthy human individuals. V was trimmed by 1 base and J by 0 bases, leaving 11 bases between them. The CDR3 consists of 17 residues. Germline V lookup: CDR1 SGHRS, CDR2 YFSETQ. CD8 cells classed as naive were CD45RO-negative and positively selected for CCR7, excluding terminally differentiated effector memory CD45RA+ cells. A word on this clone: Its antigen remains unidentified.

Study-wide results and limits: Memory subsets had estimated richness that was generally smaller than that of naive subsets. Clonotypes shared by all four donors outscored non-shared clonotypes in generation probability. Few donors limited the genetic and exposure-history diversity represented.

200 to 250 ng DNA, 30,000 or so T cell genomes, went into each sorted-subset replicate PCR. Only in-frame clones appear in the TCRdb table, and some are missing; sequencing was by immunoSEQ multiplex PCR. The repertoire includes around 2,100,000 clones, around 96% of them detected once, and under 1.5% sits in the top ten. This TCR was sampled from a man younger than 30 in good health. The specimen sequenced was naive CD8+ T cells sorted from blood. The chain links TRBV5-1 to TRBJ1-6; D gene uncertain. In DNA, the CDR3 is TGCGCCAGCAGCTTGTCAGAAATGAGCTCCTATAATTCACCCCTCCACTTT. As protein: CASSLSEMSSYNSPLHF.